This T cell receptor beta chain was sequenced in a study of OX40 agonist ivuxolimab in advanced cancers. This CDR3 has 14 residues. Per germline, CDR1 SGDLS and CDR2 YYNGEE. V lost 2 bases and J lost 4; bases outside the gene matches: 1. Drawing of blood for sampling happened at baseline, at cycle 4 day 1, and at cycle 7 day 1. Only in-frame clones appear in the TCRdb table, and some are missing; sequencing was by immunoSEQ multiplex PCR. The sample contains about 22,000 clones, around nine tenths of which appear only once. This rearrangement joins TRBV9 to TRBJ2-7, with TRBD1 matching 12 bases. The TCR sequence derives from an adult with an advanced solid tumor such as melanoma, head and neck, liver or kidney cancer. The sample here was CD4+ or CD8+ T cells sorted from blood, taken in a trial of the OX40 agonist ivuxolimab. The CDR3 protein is CASSVGQGAYEQYF. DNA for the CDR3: TGTGCCAGCAGCGTGGGACAGGGGGCTTACGAGCAGTACTTC.